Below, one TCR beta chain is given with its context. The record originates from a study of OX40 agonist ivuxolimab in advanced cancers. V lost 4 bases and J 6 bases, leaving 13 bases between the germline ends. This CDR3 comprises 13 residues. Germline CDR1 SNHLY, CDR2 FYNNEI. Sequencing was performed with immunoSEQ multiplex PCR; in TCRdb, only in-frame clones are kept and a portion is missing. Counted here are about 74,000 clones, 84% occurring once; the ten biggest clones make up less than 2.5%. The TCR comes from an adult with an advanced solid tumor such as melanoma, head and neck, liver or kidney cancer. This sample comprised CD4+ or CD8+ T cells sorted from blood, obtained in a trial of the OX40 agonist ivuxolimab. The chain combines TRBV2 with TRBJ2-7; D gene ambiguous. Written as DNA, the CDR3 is TGTGCCAGCAGTGGCCCCAGGAATGCCGAGCAGTACTTC. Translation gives CASSGPRNAEQYF.